This entry lists 12 T cell receptor beta chains sequenced from one sample in a study of shared clonotypes between healthy human individuals. Assay: immunoSEQ multiplex PCR; the TCRdb copy retains only in-frame clones and omits some. The data hold roughly 1 million clones, with around 78% observed a single time. Sequenced: memory CD4+ T cells from PBMCs. Subset meaning: CD45RA-negative fraction. These receptors were collected from a man younger than 30 in good health. Some clones in this sample may be carry-over from other donors' samples.

This chain connects TRBV5-1 to TRBJ1-3; 7 bases are shared with TRBD1. Germline V gene data show CDR1 as SGHRS and CDR2 as YFSETQ. The V gene end was trimmed by 4 bases and the J gene end by 1 base; junction bases not matched to a gene: 5. This CDR3 comprises 15 residues. The CDR3 DNA reads TGCGCCAGCAGCCCCGTGACAGGGTCTGGAAACACCATATATTTT. Amino acids: CASSPVTGSGNTIYF.

The J gene is TRBJ2-7, the V gene TRBV14, with TRBD2 as a possible D gene (6 bases). The CDR3 runs 15 residues. CDR1 is SGHDN, CDR2 FVKESK, per germline. Trimming cost V 3 bases and J 6 bases, with 18 bases left between them. CDR3 in DNA: TGTGCCAGCAGCCACCTTGGAGGGAAGGGTGGCGAGCAGTACTTC. It encodes CASSHLGGKGGEQYF. Full variable domain (outside the CDR3, taken from reference TRBV14 and TRBJ2-7): EAGVTQFPSHSVIEKGQTVTLRCDPISGHDNLYWYRRVMGKEIKFLLHFVKESKQDESGMPNNRFLAERTGGTYSTLKVQPAELEDSGVYFCASSHLGGKGGEQYFGPGTRLTVT.

The V call is TRBV30, the J call TRBJ1-5; no reliable D call. V was clipped by 7 bases and J by 0 bases, with 13 bases between them. Germline V gene data show CDR1 as GTSNPN and CDR2 as SVGIG (reference sequence). CDR3 length: 14 residues. The CDR3 loop reads CAFTFGPSNQPQHF. CDR3 bases: TGTGCCTTCACCTTTGGACCTAGCAATCAGCCCCAGCATTTT.

The CDR3 region is CASSLSPDSTDTQYF. The CDR3 nucleotides read TGTGCCAGCAGCTTGTCTCCAGACTCCACAGATACGCAGTATTTT. The chain couples TRBV5-5 to TRBJ2-3; no clear D. In germline, CDR1 is SGHKS, CDR2 YYEKEE (reference sequence). The V gene lost 1 base and the J gene lost 2 bases, with 11 bases spanning the gap. The CDR3 is 15 amino acids.

This clone is a singleton in its sample. The chain combines TRBV30 with TRBJ1-5, with D tentatively TRBD1 (6 bases). The germline V and J ends were trimmed by 3 bases and 3 bases, with 9 bases remaining between them. Germline assignment: CDR1 GTSNPN and CDR2 SVGIG (reference sequence). CDR3 length: 13 residues. The CDR3 DNA sequence: TGTGCCTGGAGGAGGGGGATCAATCAGCCCCAGCATTTT. It yields the protein CAWRRGINQPQHF.

The chain links TRBV9 to TRBJ2-1; TRBD2 aligns across 7 bases. Per the germline V gene, CDR1 is SGDLS and CDR2 is YYNGEE. V trimming: 7 bases; J trimming: 6 bases; junction bases outside the gene matches: 7. The CDR3 sequence is 13 residues long. The CDR3 DNA is TGTGCCAGCCCGGGAGGAAGGGGCAATGAGCAGTTCTTC. It codes for CASPGGRGNEQFF.

The rearrangement links TRBV11-2 to TRBJ2-5, with TRBD1 matching over 10 bases. The CDR3 runs to 14 residues. Germline lookup yields CDR1 SGHAT and CDR2 FQNNGV. Germline trimming cut 5 bases from V and 4 bases from J; bases unmatched to any gene: 4. The CDR3 protein is CASSRQGARETQYF. CDR3 DNA sequence: TGTGCCAGCAGCCGACAGGGGGCGCGAGAGACCCAGTACTTC. Full variable domain (remainder filled in from reference TRBV11-2 and TRBJ2-5): EAGVAQSPRYKIIEKRQSVAFWCNPISGHATLYWYQQILGQGPKLLIQFQNNGVVDDSQLPKDRFSAERLKGVDSTLKIQPAKLEDSAVYLCASSRQGARETQYFGPGTRLLVL.

J is TRBJ1-5 and V is TRBV6-5; D remains unclear. CDR3 length: 12 residues. From germline, CDR1 is MNHEY and CDR2 SVGAGI. The germline V and J ends were trimmed by 4 bases and 10 bases, with 11 bases remaining between them. In DNA, the CDR3 is TGTGCCAGCAGTTCAAAGGAGGGACCCCAGCATTTT. Its protein is CASSSKEGPQHF.

The rearrangement uses TRBV29-1 and TRBJ1-4; 7 positions match TRBD1. V gave up 7 bases and J gave up 4 bases; unmatched junction bases: 6. CDR3 length equals 13 residues. CDR1 SQVTM and CDR2 ANQGSEA come from the germline V gene. The DNA for the CDR3 is TGCAGCGCACGGACAGGAAGTAATGAAAAACTGTTTTTT. It specifies CSARTGSNEKLFF. Full variable domain (missing parts from reference TRBV29-1 and TRBJ1-4): SAVISQKPSRDICQRGTSLTIQCQVDSQVTMMFWYRQQPGQSLTLIATANQGSEATYESGFVIDKFPISRPNLTFSTLTVSNMSPEDSSIYLCSARTGSNEKLFFGSGTQLSVL.

The CDR3 region is CASSLKGDYNTEAFF. The CDR3 DNA follows: TGTGCCAGCAGCTTGAAAGGGGATTACAACACTGAAGCTTTCTTT. V usage is TRBV5-6 and J usage is TRBJ1-1; possibly TRBD1 for D (5 bases). Deletions cut 1 base from V and 2 bases from J, with 12 bases between. CDR3 length: 15 amino acids. Germline assignment: CDR1 SGHDT and CDR2 YYEEEE.

The chain combines TRBV5-4 with TRBJ2-7, with TRBD2 matching over 11 bases. Germline lookup yields CDR1 SGHNT and CDR2 YYREEE (reference sequence). The CDR3 contains 16 residues. V lost 4 bases to trimming and J lost 3 bases; unmatched junction nucleotides: 9. CDR3 coding DNA: TGTGCCAGCAGCACGGGGACTAGCGGCCCATACTACGAGCAGTACTTC. This sequence encodes CASSTGTSGPYYEQYF.

The V call is TRBV10-3, the J call TRBJ2-1, with 10 bases identical to TRBD2. Germline lookup yields CDR1 ENHRY and CDR2 SYGVKD. CDR3 length: 14 residues. J gave up 9 bases and V 4 bases, and 6 bases lay outside the gene matches. As DNA, the CDR3 is TGTGCCATCAGTGCGGCTAGCGGGAGTTTTGAGCAGTTCTTC. It specifies CAISAASGSFEQFF.